The 19 T cell receptor beta chains in this list originate from one sample, sequenced in a study of shared clonotypes between healthy human individuals. Naive CD8 cells lacked CD45RO and underwent positive selection for CCR7, leaving out terminally differentiated effector memory CD45RA+ cells. Profiling relied on immunoSEQ multiplex PCR, and the TCRdb table lists in-frame clones only, not all of them. Of under 2,000,000 clones listed, approximately 95% were seen once; the top ten hold around 1%. Sequencing input: naive CD8+ T cells sorted from blood. These receptors all stem from a man aged 18 to 29 in good health.

V and J are TRBV2 and TRBJ1-5; D is perhaps TRBD1 (5 bases). V lost 4 bases to trimming and J lost 3 bases, with 10 bases between them. The CDR3 sequence is 14 residues long. Germline lookup yields CDR1 SNHLY and CDR2 FYNNEI. CDR3 in amino acids: CASSGGGANQPQHF. For the CDR3, the DNA is TGTGCCAGCAGTGGGGGAGGGGCCAATCAGCCCCAGCATTTT.

This rearrangement joins TRBV6-1 to TRBJ1-6, with D perhaps TRBD1 (5 bases). The germline V and J ends were trimmed by 2 bases and 8 bases, with 16 bases remaining between them. Germline V lookup: CDR1 MNHNS, CDR2 SASEGT. There are 16 residues in the CDR3. This CDR3 reads CASSEFRGQGHSPLHF. The CDR3 DNA sequence: TGTGCCAGCAGTGAATTCCGAGGGCAGGGCCATTCACCCCTCCACTTT.

The J gene is TRBJ1-2, the V gene TRBV6-5; 10 bases agree with TRBD1. With V trimmed by 6 bases and J by 7 bases, 8 bases remained unmatched. The CDR3 runs to 14 residues. Germline assignment: CDR1 MNHEY and CDR2 SVGAGI. The CDR3 reads CASRAGQGRGGYTF. CDR3 DNA: TGTGCCAGCAGAGCGGGACAGGGGAGGGGTGGCTACACCTTC.

The chain has TRBV27 and TRBJ1-5; D unresolved. V was pared by 2 bases and J by 2 bases, with 10 bases between. CDR1 is MNHEY, CDR2 SMNVEV, per germline (reference sequence). This CDR3 is 15 amino acids long. The CDR3, as DNA: TGTGCCAGCAGTTTAGGGTCCACGGGCAATCAGCCCCAGCATTTT. The encoded protein is CASSLGSTGNQPQHF.

This clone was seen only a few times. J is TRBJ1-6 and V is TRBV6-5, with D tentatively TRBD1 (5 bases). V was pared by 3 bases and J by 6 bases, with 9 bases between. This CDR3 has 14 amino acids. Germline V lookup: CDR1 MNHEY, CDR2 SVGAGI. The CDR3, as DNA: TGTGCCAGCAGTTATACGGGGGGTAATTCACCCCTCCACTTT. Its translation is CASSYTGGNSPLHF.

This chain uses TRBV4-1 with TRBJ1-1; D is ambiguous. Per germline, CDR1 MGHRA and CDR2 YSYEKL. The length of the CDR3 is 14 residues. The V and J ends lost 3 bases and 11 bases respectively, with 19 bases between them. This CDR3 reads CASSHGPGVVEAFF. As DNA, the CDR3 is TGCGCCAGCAGCCATGGACCTGGGGTGGTTGAGGCTTTCTTT.

In its sample, this clone was seen once. This chain's CDR3 is CAWAGLASYEQYF. DNA for the CDR3: TGTGCCTGGGCGGGACTAGCTTCCTACGAGCAGTACTTC. The chain is built from TRBV30 and TRBJ2-7; TRBD2 matches 9 bases. Losses at the gene ends were 5 bases for V and 1 base for J; bases not matched to a gene: 3. The CDR3 covers 13 residues. Germline values: CDR1 GTSNPN, CDR2 SVGIG (reference sequence).

The CDR3 bases are TGTGCCAGCAGTTTCCGGGACAGGGGTTCTTACGAGCAGTACTTC. It yields the protein CASSFRDRGSYEQYF. The chain has TRBV27 and TRBJ2-7; 10 positions match TRBD1. The CDR3 totals 15 residues. Germline loops: CDR1 MNHEY, CDR2 SMNVEV (reference sequence). Trimming took 3 bases from V and 4 from J; bases not matched to a gene: 6.

The chain links TRBV27 to TRBJ2-1, with D maybe TRBD2 (5 bases). This CDR3 spans 16 amino acids. Germline V gene lookup returns CDR1 MNHEY and CDR2 SMNVEV (reference sequence). V lost 5 bases and J 8 bases, leaving 22 bases between the germline ends. CDR3 nucleotide sequence: TGTGCCAGCAGTCCAATCCGGGCTATAACTAGGGATGAGCAGTTCTTC. Translation gives CASSPIRAITRDEQFF.

This chain uses TRBV4-3 with TRBJ2-2, with TRBD2 matching over 7 bases. J was trimmed by 3 bases and V by 4 bases; bases with no gene match: 5. The CDR3 length is 15 residues. CDR1 and CDR2 from the germline V gene are LGHNA and YSLEER. The CDR3 loop reads CASSPGGGDTGELFF. The CDR3 nucleotides read TGCGCCAGCAGCCCTGGCGGGGGTGACACCGGGGAGCTGTTTTTT.

In the case of this clone: Compared with germline, one end of the junction differs, possibly owing to a read error. The chain is built from TRBV28 and TRBJ2-1; no definite D call. The CDR3 consists of 10 residues. Germline loops: CDR1 MDHEN, CDR2 SYDVKM. The CDR3 DNA sequence: TGTGCCAGCGGCTACAAGGAGCAGTTCTTC. Protein: CASGYKEQFF.

The sample holds one count of this clone. V gene TRBV13 combines with J gene TRBJ1-1; unclear D gene. CDR1 PRHDT and CDR2 FYEKMQ come from the germline V gene (reference sequence). The V gene lost 1 base and the J gene lost 0 bases, with 6 bases spanning the gap. This CDR3 has 14 amino acids. Here the CDR3 reads CASSLEQMNTEAFF. CDR3 bases: TGTGCCAGCAGCTTAGAACAGATGAACACTGAAGCTTTCTTT.

The sample holds one count of this clone. The sample carries other DNA sequences with the same CDR3. The V call is TRBV27, the J call TRBJ2-5; 11 bases are shared with TRBD2. Trimming removed 6 bases from V and 3 bases from J; junction bases left unmatched: 3. The CDR3 spans 14 residues. Germline V gene data show CDR1 as MNHEY and CDR2 as SMNVEV (reference sequence). The CDR3, as DNA: TGTGCCAGCAGCTTACTAGCGGGAGAAGAGACCCAGTACTTC. Translation: CASSLLAGEETQYF.

The gene calls are TRBV9 and TRBJ2-7; TRBD1 aligns across 7 bases. The CDR3 length is 15 residues. V lost 0 bases, J lost 3 bases, and 6 bases stayed unmatched. The germline CDR1 and CDR2 sequences are SGDLS and YYNGEE. The DNA for the CDR3 is TGTGCCAGCAGCGTAGAAGACAGGGCTATCTACGAGCAGTACTTC. Translated: CASSVEDRAIYEQYF.

The table lists this clone with a count of one. This chain connects TRBV27 to TRBJ2-2; no clear D gene. V was pared by 4 bases and J by 0 bases, with 12 bases between. The length of the CDR3 is 16 residues. The germline CDR1 and CDR2 sequences are MNHEY and SMNVEV (reference sequence). The CDR3 reads CASSYLTASNTGELFF. CDR3 DNA: TGTGCCAGCAGTTACTTAACGGCATCGAACACCGGGGAGCTGTTTTTT.

The chain has TRBV11-2 and TRBJ2-2; TRBD1 might be the D (5 bases). This CDR3 has 14 residues. The V end was cut by 3 bases, the J end by 2 bases, with 7 bases between. Germline loops: CDR1 SGHAT, CDR2 FQNNGV. CDR3: CASSFGQNTGELFF. CDR3 DNA: TGTGCCAGCAGCTTCGGACAAAACACCGGGGAGCTGTTTTTT.

The rearrangement joins TRBV5-6 to TRBJ1-1; D is uncertain. With 3 bases removed from V and 2 bases from J, the gap between germline ends came to 8 bases. CDR1 is SGHDT and CDR2 is YYEEEE in the germline V gene. This CDR3 comprises 13 residues. CDR3 residues: CASSYGSNTEAFF. The CDR3 nucleotides are TGTGCCAGCAGCTACGGATCAAACACTGAAGCTTTCTTT.

Comments on this clone: This specimen includes other DNA sequences encoding the same CDR3. The chain uses TRBV12-5 and TRBJ2-7; D call uncertain. The CDR3 totals 13 residues. V lost 3 bases, J lost 0 bases, and 6 bases lay in between. The germline CDR1 and CDR2 sequences are LGHNT and FRNRAP. Written as DNA, the CDR3 is TGTGCTAGTGGTTTTGACCGCTCCTACGAGCAGTACTTC. Its protein is CASGFDRSYEQYF.

The chain is built from TRBV5-4 and TRBJ2-1, with D tentatively TRBD1 (5 bases). This CDR3 has 13 amino acids. Germline V gene sequence: CDR1 SGHNT, CDR2 YYREEE (reference sequence). V lost 0 bases to trimming and J lost 8 bases, with 9 bases between them. This chain's CDR3 is CASSLDRPDEQFF. CDR3 nucleotide sequence: TGTGCCAGCAGCTTGGACAGGCCCGATGAGCAGTTCTTC.